This is a list of T cell receptor beta chains from one sample in a study of T cell changes during pregnancy in multiple sclerosis. Only in-frame clones appear in the TCRdb table, and some are missing; sequencing was by immunoSEQ multiplex PCR. This sample carries around 63,000 clones, roughly nine tenths of them seen once, and the ten largest clones take 2% to 2.5%. The sample in question was peripheral blood, obtained in the third trimester of pregnancy. The receptors stem from a female donor in good health, enrolled as a control in a pregnancy study. CDR3s include the opening cysteine and the closing phenylalanine or tryptophan. Fields, in order: clone size, D gene, J gene, CDR3 length, V gene, CDR3 protein, CDR3 DNA. A D gene is named only where the DNA matches it firmly. Clone size is given for some rows only: seen once, a few or many times, or a class if the clone is expanded.

NA | TRBD1 | TRBJ2-3 | 13 | TRBV27 | CASSQTGVDTQYF | TGTGCCAGCAGTCAAACAGGGGTAGATACGCAGTATTTT
NA | NA | TRBJ2-7 | 13 | TRBV16 | CASSGTWGGEQYF | TGTGCCAGCAGCGGAACGTGGGGAGGCGAGCAGTACTTC
NA | TRBD1 | TRBJ2-1 | 14 | TRBV7-6 | CASSLGTGNNEQFF | TGTGCCAGCAGCCTTGGGACAGGCAACAATGAGCAGTTCTTC
NA | TRBD1 | TRBJ1-4 | 15 | TRBV5-4 | CASHTRTGSAEKLFF | TGTGCCAGCCACACCAGGACAGGAAGTGCTGAAAAACTGTTTTTT
NA | TRBD2 | TRBJ2-1 | 16 | TRBV13 | CASSLGLAGAGNEQFF | TGTGCCAGCAGCTTAGGGCTAGCGGGAGCCGGCAATGAGCAGTTCTTC
once | NA | TRBJ1-5 | 14 | TRBV27 | CASSFLGEGQPQHF | TGTGCCAGCAGTTTCTTGGGGGAGGGTCAGCCCCAGCATTTT
once | TRBD2 | TRBJ2-5 | 16 | TRBV4-1 | CASSQGSGGYQETQYF | TGCGCCAGCAGCCAAGGGAGCGGGGGTTACCAAGAGACCCAGTACTTC
NA | TRBD1 | TRBJ1-4 | 14 | TRBV30 | CALRTGAYHEKLFF | TGTGCCCTCCGGACAGGTGCTTATCATGAAAAACTGTTTTTT
NA | NA | TRBJ1-2 | 14 | TRBV5-6 | CASRRIDGGYGYTF | TGTGCCAGCAGACGAATTGACGGGGGCTATGGCTACACCTTC
NA | NA | TRBJ2-7 | 11 | TRBV12-5 | CASGLGQSSYF | TGTGCTAGTGGTTTGGGACAGAGCTCGTACTTC
NA | NA | TRBJ2-1 | 17 | TRBV15 | CATSSKNRGGSYNEQFF | TGTGCCACCAGCAGTAAGAACAGGGGAGGCTCCTACAATGAGCAGTTCTTC
NA | TRBD2 | TRBJ2-7 | 17 | TRBV7-9 | CASSPTSGSGFLYEQYF | TGTGCCAGCAGCCCGACTAGCGGGAGTGGTTTCTTGTACGAGCAGTACTTC
NA | TRBD1 | TRBJ2-1 | 16 | TRBV7-8 | CASSYPYRDRDNEQFF | TGTGCCAGCAGCTACCCATACCGGGACAGGGACAATGAGCAGTTCTTC
NA | NA | TRBJ1-1 | 13 | TRBV5-1 | CASSLGEPAEAFF | TGCGCCAGCAGCTTGGGAGAGCCCGCTGAAGCTTTCTTT
NA | TRBD1 | TRBJ2-5 | 14 | TRBV5-4 | CASSLTGRQETQYF | TGTGCCAGCAGCCTGACAGGGAGACAAGAGACCCAGTACTTC
once | TRBD2 | TRBJ2-3 | 16 | TRBV18 | CASSPRTSGSTDTQYF | TGTGCCAGCTCACCCCGGACTAGCGGGAGCACAGATACGCAGTATTTT
NA | NA | TRBJ2-7 | 13 | TRBV19 | CASSPPSGYEQYF | TGTGCCAGTAGTCCCCCGTCGGGCTACGAGCAGTACTTC
NA | TRBD2 | TRBJ2-7 | 14 | TRBV7-9 | CASSLIASGYEQYF | TGTGCCAGCAGCTTGATTGCTAGCGGCTACGAGCAGTACTTC
NA | NA | TRBJ2-1 | 15 | TRBV1 | CTSSHPRASGHEQFF | TGCACCAGCAGCCACCCCCGGGCTAGCGGGCATGAGCAGTTCTTC
once | TRBD2 | TRBJ2-5 | 16 | TRBV5-4 | CASSPLAGGYQETQYF | TGTGCCAGCAGCCCCTTAGCGGGAGGGTACCAAGAGACCCAGTACTTC
NA | TRBD2 | TRBJ2-3 | 15 | TRBV5-1 | CASSRLAGAPDTQYF | TGCGCCAGCAGCCGGCTAGCGGGAGCCCCAGATACGCAGTATTTT
NA | NA | TRBJ1-2 | 11 | TRBV4-1 | CASSQGRGLTF | TGCGCCAGCAGCCAAGGGCGGGGCCTCACCTTC
NA | NA | TRBJ1-2 | 15 | TRBV9 | CASSVGQTQMLGYTF | TGTGCCAGCAGCGTCGGACAGACCCAAATGTTGGGCTACACCTTC
NA | TRBD1 | TRBJ2-1 | 16 | TRBV13 | CASSYWGQGGWDEQFF | TGTGCCAGCAGCTACTGGGGACAGGGTGGATGGGATGAGCAGTTCTTC
NA | NA | TRBJ2-7 | 14 | TRBV19 | CASSIRGRTYEQYF | TGTGCCAGTAGTATAAGGGGAAGGACCTACGAGCAGTACTTC
NA | NA | TRBJ1-5 | 14 | TRBV5-6 | CASSPTLGNQPQHF | TGTGCCAGCAGCCCTACCCTGGGCAATCAGCCCCAGCATTTT